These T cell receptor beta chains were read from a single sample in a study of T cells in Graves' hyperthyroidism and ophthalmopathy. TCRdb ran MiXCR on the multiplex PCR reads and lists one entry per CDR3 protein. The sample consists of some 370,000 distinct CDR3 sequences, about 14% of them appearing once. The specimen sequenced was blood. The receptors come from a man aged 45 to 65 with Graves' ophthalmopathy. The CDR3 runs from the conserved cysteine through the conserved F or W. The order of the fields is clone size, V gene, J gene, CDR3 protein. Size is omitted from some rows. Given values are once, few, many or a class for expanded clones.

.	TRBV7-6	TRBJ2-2	CASSPHVGELFF
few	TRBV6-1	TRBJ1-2	CASSEALLGFGSHYTF
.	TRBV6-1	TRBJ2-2	CASSPLAGVAGELFF
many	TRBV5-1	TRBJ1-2	CASSRDSANYGYTF
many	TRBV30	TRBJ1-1	CAWQGGANTEAFF
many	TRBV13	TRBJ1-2	CASSLGKGLGGYTF
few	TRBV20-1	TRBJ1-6	CSARFRNSPLHF
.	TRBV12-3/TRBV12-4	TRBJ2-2	CASSLGTSGSAGELFF
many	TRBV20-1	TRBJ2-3	CSARDVGTSGRLTDTQYF
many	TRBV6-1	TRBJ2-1	CASRRDFSSSYNEQFF
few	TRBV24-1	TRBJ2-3	CATSDQGLAGRSTDTQYF
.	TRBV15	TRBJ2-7	CATSRGSGRGEQYF
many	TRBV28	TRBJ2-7	CASRGGLSYEQYF
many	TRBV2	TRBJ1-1	CASKGTPRNTEAFF
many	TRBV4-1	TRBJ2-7	CASSQVTSGRGYEQYF
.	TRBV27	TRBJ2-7	CASSSRTSGFYEQYF
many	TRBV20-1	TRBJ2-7	CSARWTGDYEQYF
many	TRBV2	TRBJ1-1	CASSVSGRNTEAFF
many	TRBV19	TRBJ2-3	CASSIQGAGTDTQYF
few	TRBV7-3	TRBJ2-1	CASSGALLQGHEQFF
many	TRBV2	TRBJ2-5	CASRPDSLVETQYF
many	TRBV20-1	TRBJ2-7	CSARVRGGGYEQYF
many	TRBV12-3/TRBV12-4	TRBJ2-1	CASSRDSGDEQFF